The 31 T cell receptor beta chains reported below all come from one sample, sequenced in a study of CD8 T cells in Susac syndrome. RNA in amounts of about 0.45 to 1 ug was reverse transcribed with random hexamers. Using its own MiXCR run on the immunoSEQ multiplex PCR reads, TCRdb lists one record per CDR3 protein. Of roughly 200,000 distinct CDR3 sequences in the sample, around 96% are singletons; the top ten hold 0.15% to 0.2%. The material sequenced was CD8+ T cells from PBMCs. These receptor sequences come from a human donor with multiple sclerosis.

The genes are TRBV7-9 and TRBJ1-4; D call uncertain. V was trimmed by 5 bases and J by 7 bases, leaving 14 bases between them. CDR3 size: 14 residues. CDR1 and CDR2 (germline): SEHNR, FQNEAQ (reference sequence). The CDR3 reads CASSPSIPSEKLFF. The CDR3 bases are TGTGCCAGCAGCCCCTCCATTCCGTCTGAAAAACTGTTTTTT. Full variable domain (rest looked up from reference TRBV7-9 and TRBJ1-4): DTGVSQNPRHKITKRGQNVTFRCDPISEHNRLYWYRQTLGQGPEFLTYFQNEAQLEKSRLLSDRFSAERPKGSFSTLEIQRTEQGDSAMYLCASSPSIPSEKLFFGSGTQLSVL.

The chain combines TRBV20-1 with TRBJ2-7; TRBD2 agrees at 13 bases. The V gene end was trimmed by 4 bases and the J gene end by 7 bases; junction bases not matched to a gene: 19. CDR1 is DFQATT and CDR2 is SNEGSKA in the germline V gene (reference sequence). This CDR3 comprises 18 residues. The CDR3 coding sequence is TGCAGTGCTACCCTACTAGCGGGAGGGCCCCGAGGACATTGGGAGCAGTACTTC. Protein: CSATLLAGGPRGHWEQYF.

V is TRBV3-1 and J is TRBJ2-7; maybe TRBD1 (6 bases). CDR3 size: 14 residues. Germline V lookup: CDR1 LGHDT, CDR2 YNNKEL (reference sequence). V gave up 5 bases and J gave up 3 bases, with 14 bases separating them. The CDR3 DNA sequence: TGTGCCAGCAGCTTAACCACAGGGTTCTACGAGCAGTACTTC. As protein: CASSLTTGFYEQYF.

This chain joins TRBV20-1 and TRBJ1-5; D gene uncertain. V was trimmed by 1 base and J by 4 bases, leaving 8 bases between them. The germline CDR1 and CDR2 sequences are DFQATT and SNEGSKA (reference sequence). The length of the CDR3 is 13 residues. The DNA of the CDR3 is TGCAGTGCTAGAGGACCCGTTAATCAGCCCCAGCATTTT. Protein product: CSARGPVNQPQHF.

The chain combines TRBV3-1 with TRBJ2-1, with D maybe TRBD2 (5 bases). Between the trimmed V and J ends, which lost 2 bases and 5 bases, there was a span of 16 bases. The CDR3 contains 16 residues. Germline CDR1 LGHDT, CDR2 YNNKEL (reference sequence). DNA for the CDR3: TGTGCCAGCAGCCAACTACTAGTGGGAGTGGACAATGAGCAGTTCTTC. Translating gives CASSQLLVGVDNEQFF.

The sample holds one count of this clonotype. The chain employs TRBV4-1 and TRBJ2-3; D remains unclear. The CDR3 totals 16 residues. The germline V gene has CDR1 MGHRA and CDR2 YSYEKL. V was trimmed by 0 bases and J by 5 bases, leaving 15 bases between them. CDR3 in DNA: TGCGCCAGCAGCCAAGAGCCAAGGCTTCTAGAAGATACGCAGTATTTT. This codes for CASSQEPRLLEDTQYF.

The genes are TRBV20-1 and TRBJ2-7; 7 bases are shared with TRBD2. Germline CDR1 is DFQATT and CDR2 is SNEGSKA (reference sequence). Trimming cost V 2 bases and J 0 bases; bases outside gene matches: 13. The CDR3 runs to 17 residues. CDR3 DNA: TGCAGTGCTAGATCGAAATCTAGCGGCACGTACTCCTACGAGCAGTACTTC. Translated, it gives CSARSKSSGTYSYEQYF.

The genes are TRBV9 and TRBJ2-5, with 7 bases matching TRBD2. J lost 1 base, V lost 0 bases, and 6 bases had no gene match. The CDR3 is made up of 16 amino acids. Germline CDR1 is SGDLS and CDR2 is YYNGEE. In DNA, the CDR3 is TGTGCCAGCAGCGTAGGTAGTAGCGGGTCCCAAGAGACCCAGTACTTC. This translates into CASSVGSSGSQETQYF.

The chain joins TRBV30 to TRBJ2-1, with a possible D match to TRBD1 (7 bases). The CDR3 length is 14 residues. V was trimmed by 3 bases and J by 3 bases, leaving 12 bases between them. Germline CDR1 and CDR2: GTSNPN and SVGIG (reference sequence). The CDR3 DNA sequence: TGTGCCTGGAGCCCAGGGGGGTTCTACAATGAGCAGTTCTTC. Translating gives CAWSPGGFYNEQFF.

This clonotype has only one observation. V gene TRBV6-2 or TRBV6-3 combines with J gene TRBJ2-7, with D unclear. The CDR3 length is 13 residues. Trimming stripped 5 bases from V and 5 bases from J, with 13 bases between. The germline gives CDR1 MNHEY, CDR2 SVGEGT. CDR3 sequence reads: CASSLTSSDEQYF. CDR3 DNA: TGTGCCAGCAGTCTTACCTCTAGTGACGAGCAGTACTTC.

The CDR3 spells CASSWREGLDTQYF. The CDR3 region has the DNA TGTGCCAGCAGTTGGCGGGAGGGCCTAGATACGCAGTATTTT. The chain joins TRBV6-5 to TRBJ2-3; 9 bases line up with TRBD2. The CDR3 length is 14 residues. V lost 4 bases and J lost 5; bases outside the gene matches: 4. Germline V lookup: CDR1 MNHEY, CDR2 SVGAGI.

The rearrangement joins TRBV11-2 to TRBJ2-7, with no clear D. Trimming left V 1 base short and J 3 bases short, with 10 bases between. CDR3 length: 14 residues. Germline CDR1 and CDR2: SGHAT and FQNNGV. This chain's CDR3 is CASSLGWPDYEQYF. The CDR3 DNA is TGTGCCAGCAGCTTAGGTTGGCCAGACTACGAGCAGTACTTC.

The gene calls are TRBV9 and TRBJ2-3; 12 bases align to TRBD2. Trimming at V came to 0 bases and at J to 2 bases, leaving 4 bases not matched to a gene. The CDR3 has 17 residues. The V gene's germline CDR1 is SGDLS and CDR2 YYNGEE. In DNA, the CDR3 is TGTGCCAGCAGCGTAGTGGGACTAGCGGGTCACACAGATACGCAGTATTTT. Its protein product is CASSVVGLAGHTDTQYF.

This chain connects TRBV28 to TRBJ2-7; 7 nucleotides agree with TRBD2. V lost 5 bases to trimming and J lost 2 bases; unmatched junction nucleotides: 12. Germline assignment: CDR1 MDHEN and CDR2 SYDVKM. The CDR3 spans 16 residues. CDR3 in DNA: TGTGCCAGCAGTATAGAGACCGGGACTACCGCCTACGAGCAGTACTTC. Encoded protein: CASSIETGTTAYEQYF.

This clonotype was detected a few times. The rearrangement joins TRBV9 to TRBJ1-1, with D tentatively TRBD1 (5 bases). V lost 0 bases, J lost 4 bases, and 7 bases lay in between. Looked up from germline, CDR1 is SGDLS and CDR2 is YYNGEE. The CDR3 extends over 13 amino acids. The CDR3: CASSVDGGTEAFF. The DNA for the CDR3 is TGTGCCAGCAGCGTAGATGGGGGCACTGAAGCTTTCTTT. The variable domain in full, with the rest retrieved from reference TRBV9 and TRBJ1-1, is DSGVTQTPKHLITATGQRVTLRCSPRSGDLSVYWYQQSLDQGLQFLIQYYNGEERAKGNILERFSAQQFPDLHSELNLSSLELGDSALYFCASSVDGGTEAFFGQGTRLTVV.

The chain uses TRBV27 and TRBJ2-7, with 8 bases fitting TRBD1. Trimming took 4 bases from V and 3 from J; bases not matched to a gene: 11. Germline assignment: CDR1 MNHEY and CDR2 SMNVEV (reference sequence). This CDR3 contains 16 residues. This CDR3 is CASSYSTGTGRYEQYF. Here the CDR3 DNA reads TGTGCCAGCAGTTACTCCACCGGGACAGGACGCTACGAGCAGTACTTC.

The chain carries TRBV5-4 and TRBJ2-7; possibly TRBD2 for D (5 bases). Trimming took 2 bases from V and 7 from J, leaving 13 bases between them. The V gene's germline CDR1 is SGHNT and CDR2 YYREEE (reference sequence). This CDR3 comprises 13 residues. The CDR3 sequence is CASSLSGGVEQYF. CDR3 in DNA: TGTGCCAGCAGCTTAAGTGGAGGCGTTGAGCAGTACTTC.

The chain uses TRBV23-1 and TRBJ1-5; 7 nucleotides agree with TRBD1. TRBV23-1 is treated as an ORF (open reading frame) with a function not yet certain. J was trimmed by 4 bases and V by 4 bases; bases with no gene match: 7. This CDR3 comprises 15 residues. CDR3 coding DNA: TGCGCCAGCAGTCCCCTGACAGGGCTGAATCAGCCCCAGCATTTT. Translating gives CASSPLTGLNQPQHF.

The V gene is TRBV20-1, the J gene TRBJ2-3; 8 bases line up with TRBD1. The CDR3 extends over 16 amino acids. Germline values: CDR1 DFQATT, CDR2 SNEGSKA (reference sequence). J was trimmed by 3 bases and V by 3 bases; bases with no gene match: 11. CDR3 loop: CSASQDREYPTDTQYF. The CDR3 bases are TGCAGTGCTAGTCAGGACAGGGAATATCCGACAGATACGCAGTATTTT.

The V call is TRBV5-1, the J call TRBJ1-1, with 8 nucleotides matching TRBD1. CDR1 and CDR2 (germline): SGHRS, YFSETQ. This CDR3 has 13 residues. The V and J ends lost 5 bases and 5 bases, in that order; junction bases with no gene match: 5. CDR3 nucleotides: TGCGCCAGCAGGGGTACAGGGGGGACTGAAGCTTTCTTT. Translation gives CASRGTGGTEAFF.

The chain employs TRBV3-1 and TRBJ1-3; 12 nucleotides align to TRBD1. The CDR3 runs to 19 residues. Germline CDR1 LGHDT, CDR2 YNNKEL (reference sequence). Trimming took 3 bases from V and 3 from J; bases not matched to a gene: 12. CDR3 coding DNA: TGTGCCAGCAGCCACGCGGGGGACAGGGGGCATCTAGATGGAAACACCATATATTTT. Encoded protein: CASSHAGDRGHLDGNTIYF. Full variable domain (remainder filled in from reference TRBV3-1 and TRBJ1-3): DTAVSQTPKYLVTQMGNDKSIKCEQNLGHDTMYWYKQDSKKFLKIMFSYNNKELIINETVPNRFSPKSPDKAHLNLHINSLELGDSAVYFCASSHAGDRGHLDGNTIYFGEGSWLTVV.

V and J are TRBV9 and TRBJ2-1; 10 nucleotides match TRBD2. Trimming at V came to 3 bases and at J to 9 bases, leaving 6 bases not matched to a gene. Per germline, CDR1 SGDLS and CDR2 YYNGEE. This CDR3 spans 14 amino acids. The CDR3 protein is CASSEQTSGPEQFF. The CDR3 DNA follows: TGTGCCAGCAGCGAGCAGACTAGCGGGCCTGAGCAGTTCTTC.

This clonotype has just one count. V is TRBV4-1 and J is TRBJ2-7; maybe TRBD1 (6 bases). Germline V lookup: CDR1 MGHRA, CDR2 YSYEKL. The CDR3 consists of 18 residues. Trimming took 1 base from V and 2 from J, leaving 21 bases between them. The DNA for the CDR3 is TGCGCCAGCAGCCAAGCGATCTTACAGGGCGTCCTTCCCTACGAGCAGTACTTC. Residues: CASSQAILQGVLPYEQYF.

This chain's CDR3 is CSVWGHLQETQYF. CDR3 sequence (DNA): TGCAGCGTTTGGGGACACCTCCAAGAGACCCAGTACTTC. The gene calls are TRBV29-1 and TRBJ2-5; possibly TRBD1 for D (6 bases). Trimming removed 5 bases at V and 1 base at J, with 11 bases between. The CDR3 is 13 amino acids. The germline gives CDR1 SQVTM, CDR2 ANQGSEA.

The V call is TRBV12-3 or TRBV12-4, the J call TRBJ2-7; TRBD1 matches at 11 bases. The V segment lost 3 bases and the J segment 3 bases; nucleotides outside the gene matches: 7. The CDR3 sequence is 16 residues long. The CDR3 region has the DNA TGTGCCAGCAGTTTTTCGGGGACAGGGGGAGGCTACGAGCAGTACTTC. Translating it yields CASSFSGTGGGYEQYF.

The chain recombines TRBV19 with TRBJ1-4; D ambiguous. Germline V CDR1 and CDR2: LNHDA, SQIVND (reference sequence). This CDR3 is built from 11 residues. The CDR3, as DNA: TGTGCAGTTGGGTATGGCGAAAAACTGTTTTTT. Protein sequence: CAVGYGEKLFF.

This chain links TRBV3-1 with TRBJ2-7, with D hard to call. The CDR3 length is 13 residues. V lost 4 bases and J lost 4, with 11 bases in between. Germline values: CDR1 LGHDT, CDR2 YNNKEL (reference sequence). The CDR3 region has the DNA TGTGCCAGCAGCCCGAGACCAGGATACGAGCAGTACTTC. Its protein is CASSPRPGYEQYF.

The chain is built from TRBV19 and TRBJ1-1, with 11 bases fitting TRBD1. The CDR3 has 17 amino acids. V lost 6 bases, J lost 0 bases, and 9 bases stayed unmatched. Germline assignment: CDR1 LNHDA and CDR2 SQIVND (reference sequence). The CDR3: CASSSWTGGVMNTEAFF. CDR3 nucleotide sequence: TGTGCCAGTAGCTCGTGGACAGGGGGCGTTATGAACACTGAAGCTTTCTTT.

V is TRBV2 and J is TRBJ2-3, with 7 bases aligning to TRBD2. Trimming removed 7 bases from V and 0 bases from J; junction bases left unmatched: 1. Germline CDR1 is SNHLY and CDR2 is FYNNEI. The CDR3 runs to 13 residues. In nucleotides, the CDR3 is TGTGCCAGCACGGGAGGAAGCACAGATACGCAGTATTTT. As protein: CASTGGSTDTQYF.

The rearrangement links TRBV28 to TRBJ2-3, with D perhaps TRBD2 (6 bases). Trimming took off 11 bases at V and 3 bases at J, with 15 bases between the two ends. The CDR3 has 13 amino acids. The V gene's germline CDR1 is MDHEN and CDR2 SYDVKM. Here the CDR3 reads CAVSGRLTDTQYF. CDR3 bases: TGTGCCGTGTCCGGGAGACTGACAGATACGCAGTATTTT.

The V and J genes are TRBV12-3 or TRBV12-4 and TRBJ2-5; maybe TRBD2 (6 bases). With 2 bases removed from V and 5 bases from J, the gap between germline ends came to 9 bases. This CDR3 contains 13 residues. The CDR3 protein is CASSLPGEETQYF. The CDR3 region has the DNA TGTGCCAGCAGTTTACCGGGAGAGGAGACCCAGTACTTC.